The clone carrying this T cell receptor (beta chain) was found once. V lost 5 bases and J 3 bases, leaving 22 bases between the germline ends. The CDR3 spans 17 residues. Germline assignment: CDR1 SGHAT and CDR2 FQNNGV. These data are taken from a study of T cell changes during pregnancy in multiple sclerosis. Method: immunoSEQ multiplex PCR; TCRdb's copy keeps in-frame clones and lacks some. The table records 130,000 or so clones, approximately 93% of them present only once. The TCR originated in a female donor with multiple sclerosis, enrolled in a pregnancy study. This chain joins TRBV11-2 and TRBJ1-2; D perhaps matches TRBD1 (6 bases). The source was peripheral blood, collected before pregnancy. CDR3: CASSALGLGARDYGYTF. The DNA of the CDR3 is TGTGCCAGCAGCGCTTTGGGATTGGGGGCGCGAGACTATGGCTACACCTTC. The variable domain in full, completed from reference TRBV11-2 and TRBJ1-2, reads EAGVAQSPRYKIIEKRQSVAFWCNPISGHATLYWYQQILGQGPKLLIQFQNNGVVDDSQLPKDRFSAERLKGVDSTLKIQPAKLEDSAVYLCASSALGLGARDYGYTFGSGTRLTVV.